The clone carrying this T cell receptor beta chain was counted only a few times. Its antigen is not identified. TCR beta CDR3 sequences were amplified from RNA transcripts. RT-PCR in the first round (using the HTBI primer set) targeted the TCR CDR3. TCRdb re-called the multiplex PCR reads with MiXCR, one entry per CDR3 protein. The profile shows 400,000 to 550,000 distinct CDR3 sequences, 14% of them singletons. The germline CDR1 and CDR2 sequences are ENHRY and SYGVKD. This CDR3 comprises 14 residues. Trimming shortened V by 0 bases and J by 4 bases, and 9 bases separated the two germline ends. The source of the sample is a study of T cells in Graves' hyperthyroidism and ophthalmopathy. Points from the study as a whole: Ophthalmopathy and stable hyperthyroidism were separated by a 13 V-J model.

Input material: blood. The chain recombines TRBV10-3 with TRBJ1-1; no reliable D call. This receptor was obtained from a woman aged 18-35 years with Graves' hyperthyroidism. CDR3 coding DNA: TGTGCCATCAGTGAGTCGAGGGAGGTCACTGAAGCTTTCTTT. It specifies CAISESREVTEAFF.